This entry is about one T cell receptor beta chain. This sample is drawn from a study of blood T cell repertoires in COVID-19. The wider study: The United States, Italy and Spain supplied acute and convalescent COVID-19 samples.

Sequencing used immunoSEQ multiplex PCR; TCRdb keeps in-frame clones, though not all of them. The sample yields over 450,000 clones, approximately 88% seen once. Seattle patients were enrolled during active infection and followed longitudinally. The CDR3 has 15 residues. Germline V gene lookup returns CDR1 MGHRA and CDR2 YSYEKL. V was clipped by 6 bases and J by 1 base; unmatched bases: 2. The V call is TRBV4-1, the J call TRBJ2-1, with 11 bases matching TRBD2. Sequenced sample: peripheral blood. This TCR came from a woman aged 45-65 years with COVID-19, enrolled during active disease. Written as DNA, the CDR3 is TGCGCCAGCAGTCCTAGCGGGGGGTCCTACAATGAGCAGTTCTTC. The encoded protein is CASSPSGGSYNEQFF.